These 21 T cell receptor beta chains were all obtained from the same sample, sequenced in a study of response to subunit inactivated influenza vaccine. TCRdb re-derived calls from the RT-PCR reads in MiXCR, one entry per CDR3 protein. Here the sample spans approximately 730,000 distinct CDR3 sequences, approximately 15% being singletons. Sequenced here: PBMCs from blood, sampled around 15 days before vaccination. These receptors all come from a man between 50 and 59 years old who received an inactivated influenza vaccine.

The chain employs TRBV9 and TRBJ1-1, with no clear D. Per the germline V gene, CDR1 is SGDLS and CDR2 is YYNGEE. The CDR3 runs to 13 residues. V lost 0 bases and J 3 bases, leaving 6 bases between the germline ends. The CDR3 DNA reads TGTGCCAGCAGCGTAGGTATCCACACTGAAGCTTTCTTT. As protein: CASSVGIHTEAFF.

In its sample, this clonotype was seen a few times. The chain employs TRBV20-1 and TRBJ2-5; 8 nucleotides line up with TRBD2. Losses at the gene ends were 6 bases for V and 4 bases for J; bases not matched to a gene: 13. CDR1 is DFQATT and CDR2 is SNEGSKA in the germline V gene (reference sequence). The length of the CDR3 is 15 residues. The CDR3 region is CSAKMSGGLIETQYF. Here the CDR3 DNA reads TGCAGTGCAAAGATGAGCGGGGGTTTGATAGAGACCCAGTACTTC.

This clonotype showed up many times. The gene calls are TRBV29-1 and TRBJ2-7; 11 bases map to TRBD1. CDR1 SQVTM and CDR2 ANQGSEA come from the germline V gene. The CDR3 totals 12 residues. V was pared by 6 bases and J by 4 bases, with 2 bases of the junction left unmatched. CDR3 residues: CSVGQGAYEQYF. In nucleotides, the CDR3 is TGCAGCGTCGGACAGGGGGCTTACGAGCAGTACTTC.

V is TRBV2 and J is TRBJ1-1; D not resolved. Trimming removed 6 bases at V and 1 base at J, with 12 bases between. CDR3 length equals 14 residues. Germline-derived CDR1 and CDR2 are SNHLY and FYNNEI. The CDR3 here is CASRLTPWNTEAFF. CDR3 DNA sequence: TGTGCCAGCAGGCTGACACCGTGGAACACTGAAGCTTTCTTT.

The chain recombines TRBV18 with TRBJ2-1, with 13 bases identical to TRBD2. Trimming took 0 bases from V and 6 from J; bases not matched to a gene: 14. CDR1 and CDR2 (germline): KGHSH, LQKENI. The CDR3 runs to 20 residues. CDR3 residues: CASSPPLSRLAGGRVNEQFF. The DNA of the CDR3 is TGTGCCAGCTCACCACCCCTAAGCCGACTAGCGGGAGGTCGCGTCAATGAGCAGTTCTTC.

This chain connects TRBV7-9 to TRBJ2-1; 7 bases map to TRBD1. In germline, CDR1 is SEHNR, CDR2 FQNEAQ (reference sequence). The V gene end was trimmed by 3 bases and the J gene end by 4 bases; junction bases not matched to a gene: 3. This CDR3 contains 14 residues. For the CDR3, the DNA is TGTGCCAGCAGCTTTAAACAGGGGTACAATGAGCAGTTCTTC. It encodes CASSFKQGYNEQFF. Filled out from reference TRBV7-9 and TRBJ2-1, the complete variable domain reads DTGVSQNPRHKITKRGQNVTFRCDPISEHNRLYWYRQTLGQGPEFLTYFQNEAQLEKSRLLSDRFSAERPKGSFSTLEIQRTEQGDSAMYLCASSFKQGYNEQFFGPGTRLTVL.

This clonotype was seen more than once but under ten times. V and J are TRBV28 and TRBJ2-7; D uncertain. Per germline, CDR1 MDHEN and CDR2 SYDVKM. There are 14 residues in the CDR3. Trimming cost V 4 bases and J 3 bases, with 13 bases left between them. As DNA, the CDR3 is TGTGCCAGCAGTTCTAGGATGCGGAACTACGAGCAGTACTTC. Protein sequence: CASSSRMRNYEQYF.

The chain has TRBV10-3 and TRBJ2-4; 9 positions match TRBD2. V was clipped by 5 bases and J by 6 bases; unmatched bases: 8. Germline V gene sequence: CDR1 ENHRY, CDR2 SYGVKD. The CDR3 has 15 residues. The CDR3 DNA is TGTGCCATCAGTAACAAGGGCGGGGGGGCAAACATTCAGTACTTC. The encoded protein is CAISNKGGGANIQYF.

The table lists this clonotype with a few counts. V and J are TRBV7-2 and TRBJ2-3; possibly TRBD1 for D (6 bases). CDR1 SGHTA and CDR2 FQGNSA come from the germline V gene. The CDR3 extends over 14 amino acids. The V gene lost 5 bases and the J gene lost 4 bases, with 13 bases spanning the gap. The CDR3 region is CASSRAQGADTQYF. CDR3 nucleotide sequence: TGTGCCAGCAGCCGGGCACAGGGCGCAGATACGCAGTATTTT.

This sequence joins TRBV6-1 and TRBJ1-4, with TRBD1 matching over 7 bases. The V gene end was trimmed by 6 bases and the J gene end by 7 bases; junction bases not matched to a gene: 11. This CDR3 comprises 15 residues. In germline, CDR1 is MNHNS, CDR2 SASEGT. The CDR3 region has the DNA TGTGCCAGCAGAGGAGAGGGGGCGGGGAGTGAAAAACTGTTTTTT. It specifies CASRGEGAGSEKLFF.

This clonotype was observed a handful of times. The chain recombines TRBV29-1 with TRBJ2-7, with 10 bases fitting TRBD2. Germline-derived CDR1 and CDR2 are SQVTM and ANQGSEA. The length of the CDR3 is 13 residues. Trimming at V came to 4 bases and at J to 4 bases, leaving 4 bases not matched to a gene. The DNA of the CDR3 is TGCAGCGTTGTTTCTAGCGGGAGATACGAGCAGTACTTC. Protein product: CSVVSSGRYEQYF.

This clonotype was seen ten or more times. The chain carries TRBV6-2 or TRBV6-3 and TRBJ1-1, with no clear D. The CDR3 is 11 amino acids. With 6 bases removed from V and 6 bases from J, the gap between germline ends came to 8 bases. Germline CDR1 is MNHEY and CDR2 is SVGEGT. This CDR3 reads CASRLLAEAFF. CDR3 nucleotide sequence: TGTGCCAGCAGACTCTTAGCTGAAGCTTTCTTT.

This rearrangement joins TRBV29-1 to TRBJ2-3; the D gene could be TRBD1 or TRBD2 (5 bases each). CDR3 length: 14 residues. With 4 bases removed from V and 0 bases from J, the gap between germline ends came to 11 bases. Germline CDR1 and CDR2: SQVTM and ANQGSEA. The chain's CDR3 is CSVVSGASTDTQYF. DNA of the CDR3: TGCAGCGTTGTCTCCGGGGCCAGCACAGATACGCAGTATTTT.

This rearrangement joins TRBV7-9 to TRBJ2-7, with TRBD1 matching 9 bases. The CDR3 runs 16 residues. The germline V gene has CDR1 SEHNR and CDR2 FQNEAQ (reference sequence). V shed 5 bases, J shed 2 bases, and the junction held 10 bases outside the gene matches. The CDR3 reads CASSHNRDREAYEQYF. In DNA form, the CDR3 reads TGTGCCAGCAGCCACAACCGGGACAGGGAGGCCTACGAGCAGTACTTC.

Ten or more counts support this clonotype. This chain connects TRBV29-1 to TRBJ1-1; 7 nucleotides line up with TRBD1. Germline V gene data show CDR1 as SQVTM and CDR2 as ANQGSEA. The CDR3 is made up of 13 amino acids. J was trimmed by 3 bases and V by 7 bases; bases with no gene match: 8. The DNA of the CDR3 is TGCAGCGCAAGAGACAGGGCGGACACTGAAGCTTTCTTT. This sequence encodes CSARDRADTEAFF.

The chain recombines TRBV18 with TRBJ1-6, with 12 bases lining up with TRBD1. CDR1 KGHSH and CDR2 LQKENI come from the germline V gene. V gave up 6 bases and J gave up 8 bases; unmatched junction bases: 2. The CDR3 consists of 14 residues. This CDR3 is CASSGTGGDSPLHF. CDR3 DNA: TGTGCCAGCTCCGGGACAGGGGGCGATTCACCCCTCCACTTT.

The table lists this clonotype with many counts. This chain connects TRBV12-3 or TRBV12-4 to TRBJ1-4; D perhaps matches TRBD1 (5 bases). V gave up 2 bases and J gave up 5 bases, with 12 bases separating them. This CDR3 spans 15 amino acids. CDR3 loop: CASSLSGSANEKLFF. The CDR3, as DNA: TGTGCCAGCAGTTTATCAGGGTCAGCGAATGAAAAACTGTTTTTT.

This clonotype was picked up many times. The V and J genes are TRBV12-3 or TRBV12-4 and TRBJ2-5; TRBD2 matches at 10 bases. The CDR3 extends over 15 amino acids. Trimming took 1 base from V and 2 from J; bases not matched to a gene: 1. In DNA form, the CDR3 reads TGTGCCAGCAGTTTAGGAGCGGGGGGGCAAGAGACCCAGTACTTC. It is translated as CASSLGAGGQETQYF.

At least ten counts were recorded for this clonotype. The chain recombines TRBV12-3 or TRBV12-4 with TRBJ1-1; 7 bases map to TRBD1. Trimming at V came to 5 bases and at J to 1 base, leaving 4 bases not matched to a gene. The CDR3 is made up of 14 amino acids. The CDR3 DNA reads as TGTGCCAGCAGTGTCGGACAGGCGAACACTGAAGCTTTCTTT. It yields the protein CASSVGQANTEAFF.

This clonotype was seen at least ten times. V and J are TRBV29-1 and TRBJ2-7; 8 nucleotides match TRBD1. Germline values: CDR1 SQVTM, CDR2 ANQGSEA. The CDR3 extends over 14 amino acids. V lost 6 bases, J lost 4 bases, and 11 bases stayed unmatched. CDR3 sequence reads: CSVAGQGAMYEQYF. The CDR3 nucleotides are TGCAGCGTCGCAGGGCAGGGGGCGATGTACGAGCAGTACTTC.

This clonotype was seen at least ten times. The chain couples TRBV12-3 or TRBV12-4 to TRBJ2-5, with a tentative D call TRBD2 (6 bases). This CDR3 has 14 residues. Trimming pared 3 bases from V and 4 bases from J, leaving 12 bases between. The CDR3 protein is CASSFAGRGETQYF. CDR3 in DNA: TGTGCCAGCAGTTTCGCCGGGAGAGGAGAGACCCAGTACTTC.